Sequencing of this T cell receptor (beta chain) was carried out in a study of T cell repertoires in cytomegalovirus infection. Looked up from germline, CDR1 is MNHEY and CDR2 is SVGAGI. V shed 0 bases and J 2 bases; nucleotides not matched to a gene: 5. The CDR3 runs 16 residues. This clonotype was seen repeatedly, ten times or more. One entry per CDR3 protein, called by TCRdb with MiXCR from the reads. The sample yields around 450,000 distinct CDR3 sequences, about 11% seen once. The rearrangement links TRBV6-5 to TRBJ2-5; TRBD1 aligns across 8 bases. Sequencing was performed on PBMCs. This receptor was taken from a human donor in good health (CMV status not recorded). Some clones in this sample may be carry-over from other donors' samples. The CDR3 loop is CASSYSRRTGQETQYF. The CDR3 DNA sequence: TGTGCCAGCAGTTACTCTAGAAGGACAGGGCAAGAGACCCAGTACTTC.